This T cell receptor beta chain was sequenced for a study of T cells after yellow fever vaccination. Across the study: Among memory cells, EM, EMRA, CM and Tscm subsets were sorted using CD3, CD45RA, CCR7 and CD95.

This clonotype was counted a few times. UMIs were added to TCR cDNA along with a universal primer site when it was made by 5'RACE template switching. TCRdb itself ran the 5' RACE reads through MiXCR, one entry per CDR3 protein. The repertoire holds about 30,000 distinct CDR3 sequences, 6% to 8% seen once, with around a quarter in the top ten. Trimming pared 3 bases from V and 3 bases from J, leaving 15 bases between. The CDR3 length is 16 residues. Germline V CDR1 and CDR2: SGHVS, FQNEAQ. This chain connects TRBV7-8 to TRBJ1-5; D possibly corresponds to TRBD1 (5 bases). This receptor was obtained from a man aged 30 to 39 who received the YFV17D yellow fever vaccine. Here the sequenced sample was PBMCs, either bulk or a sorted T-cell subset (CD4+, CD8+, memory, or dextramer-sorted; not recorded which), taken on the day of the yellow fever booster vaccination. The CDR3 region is CASSFGGQGLNQPQHF. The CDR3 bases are TGTGCCAGCAGCTTCGGGGGTCAGGGCCTCAATCAGCCCCAGCATTTT.